Following are 25 T cell receptor beta chains from one sample sequenced in a study of cytomegalovirus exposure and HLA in healthy donors. Researchers ran the PCR with 60 Vbeta and 13 Jbeta primers. TCRdb keeps only in-frame clones here, not all; method: immunoSEQ multiplex PCR. The sample contains 250,000 to 350,000 clones, roughly 90% of which appear only once. The material sequenced was PBMCs. The receptors here all came from a woman younger than 35 in good health and CMV-seronegative.

The chain links TRBV5-5 to TRBJ1-6; weak D call: TRBD1 (5 bases). Germline CDR1 reads SGHKS; CDR2 reads YYEKEE (reference sequence). V was clipped by 1 base and J by 6 bases, with 11 bases between them. The CDR3 is made up of 15 amino acids. CDR3 coding DNA: TGTGCCAGCAGCTTGAGAGGTGACAGTAATTCACCCCTCCACTTT. Translating gives CASSLRGDSNSPLHF.

The rearrangement uses TRBV19 and TRBJ1-5, with 7 bases matching TRBD1. Germline assignment: CDR1 LNHDA and CDR2 SQIVND (reference sequence). The length of the CDR3 is 15 residues. V gave up 8 bases and J gave up 2 bases; unmatched junction bases: 9. This CDR3 reads CASVARGVGNQPQHF. The CDR3 bases are TGTGCCAGTGTGGCCAGGGGGGTAGGCAATCAGCCCCAGCATTTT.

The chain joins TRBV19 to TRBJ2-1; 7 nucleotides align to TRBD1. Germline lookup yields CDR1 LNHDA and CDR2 SQIVND (reference sequence). V dropped 2 bases and J dropped 4; count of bases not matched to a gene: 2. The CDR3 loop spans 14 amino acids. The CDR3, as DNA: TGTGCCAGTAGTATATCGGGACAGTACAATGAGCAGTTCTTC. Translated, it gives CASSISGQYNEQFF.

The chain links TRBV28 to TRBJ1-2; no clear D. Between the trimmed V and J ends, which lost 3 bases and 7 bases, there was a span of 9 bases. Germline loops: CDR1 MDHEN, CDR2 SYDVKM. The CDR3 contains 12 residues. The CDR3 region has the DNA TGTGCCAGCAGTTTCGGTAGTCGTGGCTACACCTTC. This gives the protein CASSFGSRGYTF.

This chain links TRBV10-3 with TRBJ2-3; TRBD2 matches 8 bases. The CDR3 consists of 15 residues. The V and J ends lost 10 bases and 0 bases, in that order; junction bases with no gene match: 9. Per the germline V gene, CDR1 is ENHRY and CDR2 is SYGVKD. CDR3 sequence: CATLLSGASTDTQYF. CDR3 nucleotide sequence: TGTGCCACGCTACTTAGCGGGGCCAGCACAGATACGCAGTATTTT.

The chain is built from TRBV5-1 and TRBJ1-1, with D perhaps matching TRBD1 (6 bases). The CDR3 contains 14 residues. Looked up from germline, CDR1 is SGHRS and CDR2 is YFSETQ. Deletions cut 3 bases from V and 0 bases from J, with 9 bases between. CDR3 bases: TGCGCCAGCAGCTCGCAGGGGATGAACACTGAAGCTTTCTTT. As protein: CASSSQGMNTEAFF.

The chain is built from TRBV2 and TRBJ1-1; 11 bases fit TRBD1. CDR3 length: 18 residues. V lost 4 bases and J lost 0; bases outside the gene matches: 10. Germline lookup yields CDR1 SNHLY and CDR2 FYNNEI. The CDR3 DNA follows: TGTGCCAGCAGTGGGAGGACAGGGGGCTTAGGTATGAACACTGAAGCTTTCTTT. Translation gives CASSGRTGGLGMNTEAFF.

The chain uses TRBV29-1 and TRBJ1-4, with 9 bases aligning to TRBD1. Per germline, CDR1 SQVTM and CDR2 ANQGSEA. The CDR3 runs 12 residues. V shed 7 bases and J 8 bases; nucleotides not matched to a gene: 5. The CDR3 DNA sequence: TGCAGCGCCCGACAGGGGGGGGAAAAACTGTTTTTT. Encoded protein: CSARQGGEKLFF.

The gene calls are TRBV5-1 and TRBJ2-5; a possible D gene is TRBD1 (5 bases). CDR3 length: 13 amino acids. Trimming removed 4 bases from V and 4 bases from J, with 11 bases in between. Germline V CDR1 and CDR2: SGHRS, YFSETQ. The CDR3 is CASSNRGSETQYF. In nucleotides, the CDR3 is TGCGCCAGCAGCAATAGGGGTTCAGAGACCCAGTACTTC.

The chain is built from TRBV6-5 and TRBJ2-3, with 9 bases identical to TRBD1. CDR3 length: 14 amino acids. The junction had 0 bases not matched to a gene; V was cut back by 5 bases and J by 0 bases. Germline V CDR1 and CDR2: MNHEY, SVGAGI. Here the CDR3 DNA reads TGTGCCAGCAGTGGACAGGGGAGCACAGATACGCAGTATTTT. It codes for CASSGQGSTDTQYF.

V and J are TRBV2 and TRBJ2-5; D may be TRBD2 (7 bases). The tail of the sequence fits TRBJ2-7 better, so the J call may be wrong. The CDR3 has 16 amino acids. Germline assignment: CDR1 SNHLY and CDR2 FYNNEI. The CDR3 reads CASSAPSRGPRNEQYF. The CDR3 DNA reads TGTGCCAGCAGTGCCCCTTCGCGGGGGCCGAGGAACGAGCAGTACTTC.

This chain links TRBV5-1 with TRBJ2-1, with 16 bases that match TRBD2. The CDR3 runs 18 residues. Germline V gene data show CDR1 as SGHRS and CDR2 as YFSETQ. V lost 4 bases, J lost 4 bases, and 8 bases stayed unmatched. The chain's CDR3 is CASSRGTSGGANYNEQFF. The CDR3 nucleotides are TGCGCCAGCAGCCGGGGGACTAGCGGGGGGGCCAATTACAATGAGCAGTTCTTC.

The rearrangement joins TRBV5-1 to TRBJ2-2; D is perhaps TRBD1 (6 bases). This CDR3 has 15 amino acids. Trimming removed 3 bases from V and 7 bases from J, with 16 bases in between. Germline V gives CDR1 SGHRS, CDR2 YFSETQ. CDR3 DNA: TGCGCCAGCAGCTCGGGAAACAGGGCGAACGGGGAGCTGTTTTTT. This codes for CASSSGNRANGELFF.

The chain is built from TRBV7-2 and TRBJ1-2, with a possible D match to TRBD1 (5 bases). Germline V lookup: CDR1 SGHTA, CDR2 FQGNSA. V was pared by 3 bases and J by 3 bases, with 11 bases between. The CDR3 spans 14 residues. The CDR3 sequence: CASSFSGLDYGYTF. In DNA, the CDR3 is TGTGCCAGCAGCTTTTCGGGACTGGACTATGGCTACACCTTC.

The V and J genes are TRBV7-9 and TRBJ1-6; 8 nucleotides match TRBD1. The ends lost 0 bases at V and 7 bases at J; junction bases unmatched: 11. The CDR3 is made up of 18 amino acids. The germline V gene has CDR1 SEHNR and CDR2 FQNEAQ (reference sequence). CDR3 coding DNA: TGTGCCAGCAGCTTAGCGCCAGTGACAGGGGCTTGGAATTCACCCCTCCACTTT. Translating it yields CASSLAPVTGAWNSPLHF.

V gene TRBV4-1 combines with J gene TRBJ1-1; the match to TRBD1 covers 9 bases. The CDR3 has 14 residues. J was trimmed by 5 bases and V by 4 bases; bases with no gene match: 5. Germline V gene lookup returns CDR1 MGHRA and CDR2 YSYEKL. The CDR3 DNA reads TGCGCCAGCAGCCCCGGGACAGGGTGGACTGAAGCTTTCTTT. Its protein is CASSPGTGWTEAFF.

This sequence joins TRBV5-1 and TRBJ1-6, with D maybe TRBD1 (5 bases). V shed 4 bases and J shed 6 bases, with 14 bases lying between them. Germline V gene lookup returns CDR1 SGHRS and CDR2 YFSETQ. The CDR3 contains 15 residues. The CDR3 reads CASSPLRQGNSPLHF. The CDR3 region has the DNA TGCGCCAGCAGCCCACTTAGGCAGGGTAATTCACCCCTCCACTTT.

The chain employs TRBV7-8 and TRBJ2-3, with D maybe TRBD1 (5 bases). The CDR3 contains 16 residues. With 2 bases removed from V and 4 bases from J, the gap between germline ends came to 16 bases. Germline CDR1 SGHVS, CDR2 FQNEAQ. CDR3 amino acids: CASSLSSGWTADTQYF. CDR3 DNA sequence: TGTGCCAGCAGCTTATCCTCAGGGTGGACGGCAGATACGCAGTATTTT.

As to this clone: Sequence at one end of the junction differs from germline and may be a read error. Other DNA sequences of this sample code for an identical CDR3. V gene TRBV2 combines with J gene TRBJ1-5; D call uncertain. CDR1 SNHLY and CDR2 FYNNEI come from the germline V gene. This CDR3 comprises 15 residues. This CDR3 reads CASSEARGNLSPQHF. The CDR3 DNA reads as TGTGCCAGCAGTGAAGCGCGGGGAAACCTCAGCCCCCAGCACTTT.

The rearrangement uses TRBV6-1 and TRBJ2-3; 10 nucleotides align to TRBD1. V lost 4 bases, J lost 2 bases, and 3 bases stayed unmatched. The CDR3 has 15 residues. Germline CDR1 MNHNS, CDR2 SASEGT. CDR3 in amino acids: CASSGTGGNTDTQYF. The CDR3 DNA reads as TGTGCCAGCAGTGGGACAGGGGGTAACACAGATACGCAGTATTTT.

The chain joins TRBV7-2 to TRBJ1-1; D gene ambiguous. This CDR3 has 12 residues. Germline V gives CDR1 SGHTA, CDR2 FQGNSA. V lost 5 bases to trimming and J lost 3 bases, with 7 bases between them. The CDR3 DNA is TGTGCCAGCAGCCCTTCGGACACTGAAGCTTTCTTT. Translated: CASSPSDTEAFF.

The gene calls are TRBV2 and TRBJ2-7; the match to TRBD1 covers 8 bases. Losses at the gene ends were 7 bases for V and 1 base for J; bases not matched to a gene: 6. The V gene's germline CDR1 is SNHLY and CDR2 FYNNEI. There are 14 residues in the CDR3. Here the CDR3 reads CASNRDRSSYEQYF. The CDR3 coding sequence is TGTGCCAGCAACAGGGACAGGTCGTCCTACGAGCAGTACTTC.

This chain uses TRBV6-5 with TRBJ2-7, with TRBD1 as a possible D gene (5 bases). The CDR3 has 13 residues. The germline V gene encodes CDR1 MNHEY and CDR2 SVGAGI. Trimming took off 5 bases at V and 0 bases at J, with 8 bases between the two ends. CDR3 sequence: CASSRGYSYEQYF. CDR3 in DNA: TGTGCCAGCAGTAGGGGATACTCCTACGAGCAGTACTTC.

The chain couples TRBV6-1 to TRBJ1-5; D is ambiguous. The CDR3 is 15 amino acids. The germline V gene encodes CDR1 MNHNS and CDR2 SASEGT. V was trimmed by 1 base and J by 4 bases, leaving 11 bases between them. The DNA of the CDR3 is TGTGCCAGCAGTGAAGAATTAGTCGAGAATCAGCCCCAGCATTTT. Its protein is CASSEELVENQPQHF.

J is TRBJ2-7 and V is TRBV13; 10 bases match TRBD1. Per germline, CDR1 PRHDT and CDR2 FYEKMQ (reference sequence). The J segment lost 6 bases and the V segment lost 4 bases, leaving 3 bases of the junction unmatched. This CDR3 region has 13 residues. The CDR3 reads CASSWRTGGEQYF. CDR3 nucleotides: TGTGCCAGCAGCTGGCGGACAGGGGGCGAGCAGTACTTC. Filled out from reference TRBV13 and TRBJ2-7, the complete variable domain reads AAGVIQSPRHLIKEKRETATLKCYPIPRHDTVYWYQQGPGQDPQFLISFYEKMQSDKGSIPDRFSAQQFSDYHSELNMSSLELGDSALYFCASSWRTGGEQYFGPGTRLTVT.